A single sample is the source of the 26 T cell receptor beta chains below, sequenced in a study of cytomegalovirus exposure and HLA in healthy donors (TCRdb year 2017). The library relied on the immunoSEQ multiplex PCR assay. TCRdb re-hosts the immuneACCESS table, in-frame sequences only. Its copies lack some clones; in the studies checked, an unresolved V gene accounts for under half of them, and the cause for the rest is not known. The table for this sample lists roughly 48,000 clones; approximately 93% of them were counted only once. The top ten constitute around 8% of the sample. The specimen was PBMCs. The origin of the receptors is a woman aged 18-29 years in good health and CMV-seropositive.

The chain employs TRBV5-4 and TRBJ1-2; D is uncertain. The germline gives CDR1 SGHNT, CDR2 YYREEE (reference sequence). V shed 0 bases and J shed 5 bases, with 11 bases lying between them. The CDR3 contains 14 residues. The CDR3 DNA sequence: TGTGCCAGCAGCTTGGCCGGCCTAGCATATGGCTACACCTTC. Translated: CASSLAGLAYGYTF.

The J gene is TRBJ1-1, the V gene TRBV6-5; D remains ambiguous. The length of the CDR3 is 15 residues. Germline values: CDR1 MNHEY, CDR2 SVGAGI. V lost 2 bases and J 1 base, leaving 11 bases between the germline ends. Here the CDR3 DNA reads TGTGCCAGCAGTTACCTGCCAGGCCCGAACACTGAAGCTTTCTTT. Translation gives CASSYLPGPNTEAFF.

The genes are TRBV27 and TRBJ1-5; D uncertain. The CDR3 sequence is 14 residues long. V lost 6 bases and J lost 0, with 9 bases in between. Germline values: CDR1 MNHEY, CDR2 SMNVEV (reference sequence). CDR3 in DNA: TGTGCCAGCAGGGGAGGATCTAGCAATCAGCCCCAGCATTTT. Protein sequence: CASRGGSSNQPQHF.

The CDR3 reads CASSVGTSGINEQFF. In DNA form, the CDR3 reads TGTGCCAGCAGCGTAGGAACTAGCGGGATTAATGAGCAGTTCTTC. This chain connects TRBV9 to TRBJ2-1, with 10 bases that match TRBD2. Losses at the gene ends were 0 bases for V and 7 bases for J; bases not matched to a gene: 4. Germline loops: CDR1 SGDLS, CDR2 YYNGEE. CDR3 length: 15 residues.

In nucleotides, the CDR3 is TGTGCCAGCTCACCACGCGGGAGGGGGATGGAGACCGGGGAGCTGTTTTTT. Its protein is CASSPRGRGMETGELFF. The chain uses TRBV18 and TRBJ2-2; TRBD2 matches 9 bases. V lost 1 base and J lost 5; bases outside the gene matches: 8. Germline CDR1 and CDR2: KGHSH and LQKENI. The CDR3 has 17 residues.

This clone was counted only a few times. V is TRBV6-4 and J is TRBJ2-3; 10 positions agree with TRBD2. Germline V gene lookup returns CDR1 MRHNA and CDR2 SNTAGT. There are 15 residues in the CDR3. V shed 3 bases, J shed 2 bases, and the junction held 2 bases outside the gene matches. CDR3 in amino acids: CASSEGTSVTDTQYF. The CDR3 DNA follows: TGTGCCAGCAGTGAAGGGACTAGCGTCACAGATACGCAGTATTTT.

The rearrangement uses TRBV30 and TRBJ2-7, with D possibly TRBD2 on 6 matching bases. Between the trimmed V and J ends, which lost 0 bases and 2 bases, there was a span of 8 bases. There are 13 residues in the CDR3. Germline loops: CDR1 GTSNPN, CDR2 SVGIG (reference sequence). The CDR3 loop is CAWSVGGAYEQYF. In nucleotides, the CDR3 is TGTGCCTGGAGTGTCGGGGGAGCCTACGAGCAGTACTTC.

This chain connects TRBV5-1 to TRBJ2-5, with TRBD2 matching 14 bases. The length of the CDR3 is 16 residues. Looked up from germline, CDR1 is SGHRS and CDR2 is YFSETQ. J gave up 4 bases and V 2 bases, and 4 bases lay outside the gene matches. In DNA form, the CDR3 reads TGCGCCAGCAGCTTAAGACTAGCGGGGGGGGGAGAGACCCAGTACTTC. It translates to CASSLRLAGGGETQYF.

The rearrangement uses TRBV28 and TRBJ2-1; tentatively, D is TRBD2 (5 bases). This CDR3 contains 10 residues. CDR1 and CDR2 from the germline V gene are MDHEN and SYDVKM. The CDR3 bases are TGTGCTCCACTAGGAGGTGAGCAGTTCTTC. Its protein product is CAPLGGEQFF.

The chain combines TRBV11-3 with TRBJ2-7; 9 bases are a match to TRBD2. CDR3 length: 18 residues. CDR1 is SGHNT, CDR2 YENEEA, per germline. With 3 bases clipped from V and 6 bases from J, the junction kept 18 bases outside the gene matches. CDR3 bases: TGTGCCAGCAGCTTCTCCATTGGGCCTAGCGGGATCAGAGCCGAGCAGTACTTC. This gives the protein CASSFSIGPSGIRAEQYF.

The rearrangement links TRBV2 to TRBJ1-5; a possible D gene is TRBD1 (6 bases). Germline V CDR1 and CDR2: SNHLY, FYNNEI. The germline V and J ends were trimmed by 8 bases and 3 bases, with 20 bases remaining between them. The CDR3 consists of 16 residues. The CDR3: CASRGPGAGDNQPQHF. The CDR3 DNA follows: TGTGCCAGCCGGGGTCCAGGGGCTGGTGACAATCAGCCCCAGCATTTT.

J is TRBJ2-1 and V is TRBV11-3; possible D gene TRBD1, 6 bases. The germline CDR1 and CDR2 sequences are SGHNT and YENEEA. V was cut by 2 bases and J by 0 bases, with 8 bases left in between. CDR3 length: 15 amino acids. The CDR3 nucleotides read TGTGCCAGCAGCTTAACAGGGAGCTCCTACAATGAGCAGTTCTTC. It yields the protein CASSLTGSSYNEQFF.

The rearrangement uses TRBV5-4 and TRBJ1-6, with 7 bases lining up with TRBD1. CDR3 length equals 15 residues. Germline trimming cut 4 bases from V and 9 bases from J; bases unmatched to any gene: 10. The germline V gene encodes CDR1 SGHNT and CDR2 YYREEE (reference sequence). CDR3 sequence reads: CASSTRGRVGSPLHF. DNA of the CDR3: TGTGCCAGCAGCACTAGGGGGCGAGTTGGTTCACCCCTCCACTTT. Variable domain in full (rest from reference TRBV5-4 and TRBJ1-6): ETGVTQSPTHLIKTRGQQVTLRCSSQSGHNTVSWYQQALGQGPQFIFQYYREEENGRGNFPPRFSGLQFPNYSSELNVNALELDDSALYLCASSTRGRVGSPLHFGNGTRLTVT.

This chain uses TRBV15 with TRBJ1-4, with D hard to call. The CDR3 contains 14 residues. Germline loops: CDR1 LNHNV, CDR2 YYDKDF (reference sequence). V was shortened by 9 bases and J by 5 bases, with 16 bases between the two germline ends. DNA for the CDR3: TGTGCCACGCGACCCGGCCCGGAGAATGAAAAACTGTTTTTT. Translated, it gives CATRPGPENEKLFF.

The chain uses TRBV7-2 and TRBJ2-7; 7 bases line up with TRBD2. J gave up 4 bases and V 4 bases, and 10 bases lay outside the gene matches. The length of the CDR3 is 15 residues. The germline CDR1 and CDR2 sequences are SGHTA and FQGNSA. The CDR3 reads CASSSLGGGRYEQYF. CDR3 coding DNA: TGTGCCAGCAGCTCTCTGGGGGGAGGGCGATACGAGCAGTACTTC.

This chain joins TRBV15 and TRBJ2-7; 11 bases map to TRBD1. The CDR3 is 16 residues long. The germline V gene has CDR1 LNHNV and CDR2 YYDKDF (reference sequence). The J segment lost 4 bases and the V segment lost 3 bases, leaving 8 bases of the junction unmatched. The CDR3 reads CATSRYRGQGAYEQYF. The CDR3 coding sequence is TGTGCCACCAGCAGGTACCGAGGACAGGGGGCATACGAGCAGTACTTC.

The CDR3 DNA sequence: TGTGCCAGTAGTATGGGACAGGGATTGTGGACTAATGAAAAACTGTTTTTT. Its protein product is CASSMGQGLWTNEKLFF. This sequence joins TRBV19 and TRBJ1-4; TRBD1 agrees at 9 bases. Germline V gene data show CDR1 as LNHDA and CDR2 as SQIVND (reference sequence). The length of the CDR3 is 17 residues. The V gene end was trimmed by 3 bases and the J gene end by 2 bases; junction bases not matched to a gene: 7. The full variable domain, completed using reference TRBV19 and TRBJ1-4, is DGGITQSPKYLFRKEGQNVTLSCEQNLNHDAMYWYRQDPGQGLRLIYYSQIVNDFQKGDIAEGYSVSREKKESFPLTVTSAQKNPTAFYLCASSMGQGLWTNEKLFFGSGTQLSVL.

The table lists this clone with a few counts. The CDR3 is CASSVTGDTGELFF. CDR3 nucleotide sequence: TGTGCCAGCAGCGTGACAGGGGACACCGGGGAGCTGTTTTTT. V gene TRBV6-4 combines with J gene TRBJ2-2; TRBD1 matches at 8 bases. The germline V gene encodes CDR1 MRHNA and CDR2 SNTAGT. The CDR3 length is 14 residues. With V trimmed by 6 bases and J by 3 bases, 3 bases remained unmatched.

V is TRBV28 and J is TRBJ2-1; 7 nucleotides line up with TRBD2. This CDR3 has 16 amino acids. J was trimmed by 7 bases and V by 5 bases; bases with no gene match: 14. The germline V gene has CDR1 MDHEN and CDR2 SYDVKM. The CDR3 coding sequence is TGTGCCAGCAGTCTGGACGGGAGGACTCCTGGGAATGAGCAGTTCTTC. This encodes CASSLDGRTPGNEQFF.

This chain connects TRBV12-2 to TRBJ2-7; the tabulated D call, TRBD1, remains unverified against the DNA. TRBV12-2 is classified as a pseudogene. The CDR3 runs to 14 residues. CDR3 sequence (DNA): TGTGCAAGTCGCCCCCGGGACAACTCCTACGAGCAGTACTTC. Encoded protein: CASRPRDNSYEQYF.

The chain is built from TRBV19 and TRBJ1-2; 8 nucleotides align to TRBD1. The CDR3 contains 12 residues. V lost 5 bases, J lost 4 bases, and 0 bases stayed unmatched. Germline CDR1 is LNHDA and CDR2 is SQIVND (reference sequence). The CDR3 bases are TGTGCCAGTAGTGACAGGGGCTATGGCTACACCTTC. This translates into CASSDRGYGYTF.

The rearrangement links TRBV5-5 to TRBJ1-1; D is possibly TRBD1 (5 bases). Germline-derived CDR1 and CDR2 are SGHKS and YYEKEE (reference sequence). The CDR3 loop spans 16 amino acids. Trimming removed 4 bases from V and 6 bases from J, with 22 bases in between. Here the CDR3 reads CASSLTDSPRVSEAFF. The CDR3 DNA follows: TGTGCCAGCAGCCTCACCGACAGTCCCCGGGTCTCTGAAGCTTTCTTT.

V gene TRBV28 combines with J gene TRBJ1-5, with a tentative D call TRBD1 (6 bases). This CDR3 comprises 14 residues. The V end lost 6 bases, the J end lost 7 bases, and 16 bases lay between the germline ends. The germline gives CDR1 MDHEN, CDR2 SYDVKM. In nucleotides, the CDR3 is TGTGCCAGCAGACAGGGAGGGGTTCACCAGCCCCAGCATTTT. Amino acids: CASRQGGVHQPQHF.

The genes are TRBV29-1 and TRBJ1-1; TRBD1 agrees at 8 bases. The CDR3 runs 12 residues. V trimming: 4 bases; J trimming: 7 bases; junction bases outside the gene matches: 5. The V gene's germline CDR1 is SQVTM and CDR2 ANQGSEA. In DNA, the CDR3 is TGCAGCGTTGGGACAGGGAGGGGTGAAGCTTTCTTT. Its translation: CSVGTGRGEAFF.

The genes are TRBV4-1 and TRBJ2-7; TRBD2 is a possible D gene (6 bases). Germline V gene sequence: CDR1 MGHRA, CDR2 YSYEKL. V lost 0 bases to trimming and J lost 5 bases, with 17 bases between them. The CDR3 loop spans 16 amino acids. CDR3 amino acids: CASSQDLGSGFNEQYF. In DNA, the CDR3 is TGCGCCAGCAGCCAAGACCTCGGGAGCGGATTTAACGAGCAGTACTTC.

The chain has TRBV11-3 and TRBJ2-1, with D possibly TRBD2 on 6 matching bases. This CDR3 has 16 residues. Trimming removed 3 bases from V and 1 base from J, with 13 bases in between. The V gene's germline CDR1 is SGHNT and CDR2 YENEEA. In DNA, the CDR3 is TGTGCCAGCAGCTTGACTAGGACAATTTCCTACAATGAGCAGTTCTTC. This encodes CASSLTRTISYNEQFF.